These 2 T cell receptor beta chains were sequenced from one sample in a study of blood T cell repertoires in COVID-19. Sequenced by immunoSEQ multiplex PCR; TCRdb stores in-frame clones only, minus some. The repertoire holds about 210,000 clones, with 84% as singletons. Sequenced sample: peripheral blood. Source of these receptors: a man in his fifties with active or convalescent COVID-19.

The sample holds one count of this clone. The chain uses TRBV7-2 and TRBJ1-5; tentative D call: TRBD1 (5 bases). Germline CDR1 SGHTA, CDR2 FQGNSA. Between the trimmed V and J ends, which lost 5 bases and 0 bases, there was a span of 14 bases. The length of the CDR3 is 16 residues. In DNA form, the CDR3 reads TGTGCCAGCAGCCTCTGGGGGGACGTTAGCAATCAGCCCCAGCATTTT. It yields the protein CASSLWGDVSNQPQHF.

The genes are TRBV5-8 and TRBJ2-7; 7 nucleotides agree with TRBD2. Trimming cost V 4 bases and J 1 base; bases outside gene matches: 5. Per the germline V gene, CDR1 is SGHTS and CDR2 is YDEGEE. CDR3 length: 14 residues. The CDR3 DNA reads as TGTGCCAGCAGCCCATGGGGGGGGTCCTACGAGCAGTACGTC. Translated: CASSPWGGSYEQYV.